This T cell receptor beta chain is from a study of identical twins. Overall study findings and caveats: Researchers reported weaker excess twin sharing in beta out-of-frame sequences. Its conclusions, products of cross-sectional statistical analysis, did not come from following the same donors. Whereas memory repertoires showed no such difference, abundant cord blood beta clonotypes carried fewer insertions.

The sample holds many counts of this clonotype. Its antigen is as yet unknown. Germline V gives CDR1 LGHNA, CDR2 YNFKEQ. This CDR3 has 15 residues. Between the trimmed V and J ends, which lost 4 bases and 4 bases, there was a span of 15 bases. Template switching, a step in the protocol, added a universal primer site, and cDNA carried unique molecular identifiers. TCRdb analysed the 5' RACE reads with MiXCR anew, one entry per CDR3 protein. Found here are around 100,000 distinct CDR3 sequences, less than 6.5% of them singletons; the top ten hold about 12%. This sequence was found in a woman aged 50 to 60 in good health. Sequencing was performed on memory T cells sorted from blood. The rearrangement uses TRBV4-2 and TRBJ2-3; D possibly uses TRBD1 or TRBD2 (5 bases each). The CDR3 protein is CASSPRESGADTQYF. The CDR3 DNA reads as TGTGCCAGCAGCCCCAGGGAGAGTGGGGCAGATACGCAGTATTTT.